These 26 T cell receptor beta chains were all obtained from the same sample, sequenced in a study of radiotherapy plus CTLA-4 blockade in lung cancer. The protocol was immunoSEQ multiplex PCR, while the TCRdb copy is restricted to in-frame clones and leaves out a portion. This sample has approximately 69,000 clones, with roughly 80% found just once. The source material was peripheral blood, sampled from a patient treated with radiotherapy plus ipilimumab. All receptors derive from a human donor with non-small cell lung cancer who had a complete response to radiotherapy plus ipilimumab.

The CDR3 spells CASSQGTFGYTF. The CDR3 bases are TGTGCCAGCAGCCAAGGGACATTCGGCTACACCTTC. The chain links TRBV5-6 to TRBJ1-2; possible D gene TRBD1, 6 bases. Germline V gene data show CDR1 as SGHDT and CDR2 as YYEEEE. Trimming cost V 4 bases and J 8 bases, with 12 bases left between them. This CDR3 spans 12 amino acids.

J is TRBJ2-2 and V is TRBV14, with TRBD1 matching over 7 bases. Per the germline V gene, CDR1 is SGHDN and CDR2 is FVKESK. This CDR3 spans 16 amino acids. J was trimmed by 4 bases and V by 5 bases; bases with no gene match: 10. CDR3 region: CASSKQSGGRTGELFF. The CDR3 nucleotides are TGTGCCAGCAGCAAACAGTCAGGGGGTCGCACCGGGGAGCTGTTTTTT.

The J gene is TRBJ1-5, the V gene TRBV6-5, with D tentatively TRBD1 (6 bases). The germline gives CDR1 MNHEY, CDR2 SVGAGI. Deletions cut 5 bases from V and 0 bases from J, with 11 bases between. The CDR3 is 15 amino acids. The CDR3 region has the DNA TGTGCCAGCAGTCCTACAGGGTATAGCAATCAGCCCCAGCATTTT. Protein product: CASSPTGYSNQPQHF.

V gene TRBV9 combines with J gene TRBJ2-1; D ambiguous. The CDR3 totals 18 residues. Germline V gene lookup returns CDR1 SGDLS and CDR2 YYNGEE. V lost 3 bases and J 0 bases, leaving 19 bases between the germline ends. The CDR3: CASSEPRGGQSSYNEQFF. CDR3 nucleotide sequence: TGTGCCAGCAGCGAACCACGCGGCGGCCAGAGCTCCTACAATGAGCAGTTCTTC.

The V gene is TRBV5-6, the J gene TRBJ1-5; D ambiguous. Germline V gives CDR1 SGHDT, CDR2 YYEEEE. V was shortened by 4 bases and J by 4 bases, with 6 bases between the two germline ends. The CDR3 is made up of 12 amino acids. This chain's CDR3 is CASSSLNQPQHF. In nucleotides, the CDR3 is TGTGCCAGCAGCAGCCTAAATCAGCCCCAGCATTTT. The full variable domain, with the rest looked up from reference TRBV5-6 and TRBJ1-5, is DAGVTQSPTHLIKTRGQQVTLRCSPKSGHDTVSWYQQALGQGPQFIFQYYEEEERQRGNFPDRFSGHQFPNYSSELNVNALLLGDSALYLCASSSLNQPQHFGDGTRLSIL.

The CDR3 spells CASSLARGSDTQYF. The CDR3 DNA reads TGTGCCAGCAGCTTAGCGCGGGGGTCAGATACGCAGTATTTT. The J gene is TRBJ2-3, the V gene TRBV7-6; 7 bases map to TRBD2. The ends lost 0 bases at V and 4 bases at J; junction bases unmatched: 1. CDR3 length: 14 residues. Looked up from germline, CDR1 is SGHVS and CDR2 is FNYEAQ.

In its sample, this clone was seen a few times. The V gene is TRBV7-8, the J gene TRBJ1-4, with D possibly matching TRBD1 (5 bases). The CDR3 has 16 residues. The germline V gene has CDR1 SGHVS and CDR2 FQNEAQ. The V and J ends lost 4 bases and 1 base respectively, with 13 bases between them. CDR3 protein: CASSSRGVLTNEKLFF. CDR3 bases: TGTGCCAGCAGCTCTCGAGGGGTTTTAACTAATGAAAAACTGTTTTTT.

The chain joins TRBV7-9 to TRBJ1-1; no clear D. This CDR3 comprises 15 residues. The V and J ends lost 7 bases and 0 bases respectively, with 15 bases between them. CDR1 and CDR2 from the germline V gene are SEHNR and FQNEAQ (reference sequence). CDR3 bases: TGTGCCAGCATCCAGGAGGGAACCTTGAACACTGAAGCTTTCTTT. It codes for CASIQEGTLNTEAFF.

The chain recombines TRBV7-9 with TRBJ2-3; TRBD2 is a possible D gene (6 bases). Germline CDR1 is SEHNR and CDR2 is FQNEAQ (reference sequence). Trimming stripped 7 bases from V and 5 bases from J, with 16 bases between. CDR3 length: 14 amino acids. This CDR3 reads CASNFGGSQDTQYF. The CDR3, as DNA: TGTGCCAGCAATTTTGGAGGGAGTCAAGATACGCAGTATTTT. The whole variable domain, remainder taken from reference TRBV7-9 and TRBJ2-3, is DTGVSQNPRHKITKRGQNVTFRCDPISEHNRLYWYRQTLGQGPEFLTYFQNEAQLEKSRLLSDRFSAERPKGSFSTLEIQRTEQGDSAMYLCASNFGGSQDTQYFGPGTRLTVL.

This clone was counted a single time. The chain couples TRBV2 to TRBJ1-5; D perhaps matches TRBD1 (6 bases). The germline V and J ends were trimmed by 0 bases and 2 bases, with 11 bases remaining between them. The CDR3 contains 16 residues. CDR1 and CDR2 (germline): SNHLY, FYNNEI. The CDR3 DNA reads TGTGCCAGCAGTGAAGCGCTTAGGGGGGGCAATCAGCCCCAGCATTTT. Translated: CASSEALRGGNQPQHF.

To note about this clone: Additional DNA sequences in this sample encode the identical CDR3. The genes are TRBV2 and TRBJ2-5, with D possibly matching TRBD1 (6 bases). Looked up from germline, CDR1 is SNHLY and CDR2 is FYNNEI. The CDR3 is 15 amino acids. The V and J ends lost 8 bases and 1 base respectively, with 17 bases between them. CDR3 sequence (DNA): TGTGCCAGCGGCGGGCGACAGGCCGCCCAAGAGACCCAGTACTTC. It translates to CASGGRQAAQETQYF.

The chain uses TRBV5-4 and TRBJ1-2; 11 bases line up with TRBD1. The J segment lost 8 bases and the V segment lost 4 bases, leaving 13 bases of the junction unmatched. The CDR3 is 16 residues long. The germline V gene encodes CDR1 SGHNT and CDR2 YYREEE (reference sequence). CDR3 in amino acids: CASSGGQGAARYGYTF. The CDR3 region has the DNA TGTGCCAGCAGCGGCGGACAGGGGGCCGCTAGGTACGGCTACACCTTC. The complete variable domain, with remaining parts taken from reference TRBV5-4 and TRBJ1-2, reads ETGVTQSPTHLIKTRGQQVTLRCSSQSGHNTVSWYQQALGQGPQFIFQYYREEENGRGNFPPRFSGLQFPNYSSELNVNALELDDSALYLCASSGGQGAARYGYTFGSGTRLTVV.

The CDR3 DNA reads as TGTGCCAGCAGTTCCTCGCCGGGACAGGGCCGAACGGCTTCCGGGGAGCTGTTTTTT. Residues: CASSSSPGQGRTASGELFF. V and J are TRBV11-3 and TRBJ2-2, with 9 bases identical to TRBD1. V shed 6 bases and J 6 bases; nucleotides not matched to a gene: 20. This CDR3 has 19 amino acids. CDR1 is SGHNT and CDR2 is YENEEA in the germline V gene.

J is TRBJ2-2 and V is TRBV4-1; TRBD2 matches 7 bases. CDR1 is MGHRA and CDR2 is YSYEKL in the germline V gene. The CDR3 has 15 amino acids. The J segment lost 4 bases and the V segment lost 4 bases, leaving 6 bases of the junction unmatched. Here the CDR3 DNA reads TGCGCCAGCAGCCGCAGCGGGATTGGCACCGGGGAGCTGTTTTTT. Amino acids: CASSRSGIGTGELFF.

The chain joins TRBV9 to TRBJ1-1; D gene ambiguous. The V end was cut by 6 bases, the J end by 9 bases, with 27 bases between. CDR3 size: 16 residues. The germline gives CDR1 SGDLS, CDR2 YYNGEE. CDR3 region: CASTPQLQRGSGQAFF. CDR3 nucleotides: TGTGCCAGCACCCCGCAACTACAGAGAGGGTCAGGCCAAGCTTTCTTT.

V gene TRBV9 combines with J gene TRBJ1-1; D remains ambiguous. The germline V gene encodes CDR1 SGDLS and CDR2 YYNGEE. V shed 1 base and J shed 0 bases, with 10 bases lying between them. The CDR3 totals 15 residues. CDR3 sequence (DNA): TGTGCCAGCAGCGTAATAGGAGGTATGAACACTGAAGCTTTCTTT. Encoded protein: CASSVIGGMNTEAFF.

J is TRBJ2-7 and V is TRBV6-5; 10 positions match TRBD2. The V gene end was trimmed by 6 bases and the J gene end by 6 bases; junction bases not matched to a gene: 8. The CDR3 has 14 residues. Looked up from germline, CDR1 is MNHEY and CDR2 is SVGAGI. The CDR3 sequence is CASRRASGRGEQYV. The DNA of the CDR3 is TGTGCCAGCAGACGGGCTAGCGGGAGAGGCGAGCAGTACGTC.

This chain connects TRBV9 to TRBJ1-2, with 8 bases aligning to TRBD1. CDR1 is SGDLS and CDR2 is YYNGEE in the germline V gene. Trimming at V came to 2 bases and at J to 4 bases, leaving 13 bases not matched to a gene. This CDR3 is built from 17 residues. The CDR3 bases are TGTGCCAGCAGCGTCGACCCCCTCGGACAGGGCCCCTATGGCTACACCTTC. Its translation is CASSVDPLGQGPYGYTF.

The V gene is TRBV18, the J gene TRBJ1-1; no clear D gene. The CDR3 is 12 amino acids. Germline values: CDR1 KGHSH, CDR2 LQKENI. Between the trimmed V and J ends, which lost 2 bases and 4 bases, there was a span of 5 bases. The CDR3 sequence is CASSPGVTEAFF. The CDR3 DNA follows: TGTGCCAGCTCACCAGGGGTCACTGAAGCTTTCTTT. The full variable domain, in which reference TRBV18 and TRBJ1-1 provide the parts outside the CDR3, is NAGVMQNPRHLVRRRGQEARLRCSPMKGHSHVYWYRQLPEEGLKFMVYLQKENIIDESGMPKERFSAEFPKEGPSILRIQQVVRGDSAAYFCASSPGVTEAFFGQGTRLTVV.

This clone was seen a few times. The rearrangement links TRBV7-2 to TRBJ1-6, with D possibly matching TRBD1 (6 bases). The germline gives CDR1 SGHTA, CDR2 FQGNSA. CDR3 length: 13 residues. V was cut by 4 bases and J by 6 bases, with 7 bases left in between. DNA for the CDR3: TGTGCCAGCAGCTCGGACAGTAATTCACCCCTCCACTTT. The encoded protein is CASSSDSNSPLHF.

The chain couples TRBV21-1 to TRBJ1-1. TRBV21-1 is a listed pseudogene. CDR3 length equals 14 residues. CDR3 sequence (DNA): TGTGCCCCTCGTAGGTGCCGGGAGAACACTGAAGCTTTCTTT. It translates to CAPRRCRENTEAFF.

The rearrangement links TRBV27 to TRBJ2-6; D is ambiguous. The CDR3 runs 15 residues. Germline V gives CDR1 MNHEY, CDR2 SMNVEV (reference sequence). Trimming removed 2 bases at V and 2 bases at J, with 7 bases between. CDR3 in amino acids: CASSLRAAGANVLTF. CDR3 bases: TGTGCCAGCAGTTTACGGGCAGCTGGGGCCAACGTCCTGACTTTC.

The table lists this clone with a few counts. The chain uses TRBV7-9 and TRBJ2-2, with no clear D. V lost 5 bases and J lost 0, with 4 bases in between. The CDR3 extends over 13 amino acids. Germline CDR1 reads SEHNR; CDR2 reads FQNEAQ (reference sequence). This CDR3 is CASSTSNTGELFF. The CDR3 DNA reads as TGTGCCAGCAGCACCTCGAACACCGGGGAGCTGTTTTTT. The complete variable domain, with remaining parts taken from reference TRBV7-9 and TRBJ2-2, reads DTGVSQNPRHKITKRGQNVTFRCDPISEHNRLYWYRQTLGQGPEFLTYFQNEAQLEKSRLLSDRFSAERPKGSFSTLEIQRTEQGDSAMYLCASSTSNTGELFFGEGSRLTVL.

The chain uses TRBV14 and TRBJ1-4, with 11 bases that match TRBD1. In germline, CDR1 is SGHDN, CDR2 FVKESK. J gave up 6 bases and V 3 bases, and 12 bases lay outside the gene matches. This CDR3 contains 18 residues. The CDR3 nucleotides are TGTGCCAGCAGCCAGTTCGGGACAGGGGGTATTTACGATGAAAAACTGTTTTTT. It yields the protein CASSQFGTGGIYDEKLFF.

This rearrangement joins TRBV5-6 to TRBJ1-4, with 8 bases that match TRBD1. The CDR3 is 18 residues long. With 4 bases clipped from V and 1 base from J, the junction kept 12 bases outside the gene matches. From germline, CDR1 is SGHDT and CDR2 YYEEEE. This chain's CDR3 is CASSAYLTGGETNEKLFF. CDR3 DNA sequence: TGTGCCAGCAGCGCATACTTAACAGGGGGAGAAACTAATGAAAAACTGTTTTTT.

The chain links TRBV19 to TRBJ2-7, with 8 bases aligning to TRBD2. The length of the CDR3 is 16 residues. Per the germline V gene, CDR1 is LNHDA and CDR2 is SQIVND (reference sequence). Trimming took 7 bases from V and 1 from J; bases not matched to a gene: 12. The CDR3 bases are TGTGCCAGTACGGATAACGTCGGGAGGGCATCCTACGAGCAGTACTTC. Protein sequence: CASTDNVGRASYEQYF.